These 32 T cell receptor beta chains originate from one sample sequenced in a study of neurological immune-mediated disorders. TCRdb passed the 5' RACE reads through MiXCR, listing each CDR3 protein once. Of fewer than 35,000 distinct CDR3 sequences in the sample, 10% to 15% were seen once. Described time point: longitudinal time-point 2. Sequencing used PBMCs. The receptors here all came from a woman aged 40-49 years in good health.

This clonotype was counted at least ten times. The J gene is TRBJ2-1, the V gene TRBV5-1; D remains ambiguous. Trimming shortened V by 2 bases and J by 5 bases, and 8 bases separated the two germline ends. The length of the CDR3 is 13 residues. Germline lookup yields CDR1 SGHRS and CDR2 YFSETQ. Written as DNA, the CDR3 is TGCGCCAGCAGCTTCGGTCTTAACAATGAGCAGTTCTTC. This encodes CASSFGLNNEQFF.

This clonotype was picked up many times. The rearrangement uses TRBV4-2 and TRBJ2-3; 11 bases agree with TRBD2. This CDR3 region has 17 residues. J was trimmed by 6 bases and V by 5 bases; bases with no gene match: 13. The germline gives CDR1 LGHNA, CDR2 YNFKEQ. DNA for the CDR3: TGTGCCAGCAGCTCCGCTCAACTAGCGGGGGCACTTGATACGCAGTATTTT. Protein: CASSSAQLAGALDTQYF.

By proportion, this clonotype is medium-sized (0.01 to 0.1%). J is TRBJ2-7 and V is TRBV11-2, with TRBD1 as a possible D gene (6 bases). Germline loops: CDR1 SGHAT, CDR2 FQNNGV. V lost 1 base and J 6 bases, leaving 10 bases between the germline ends. The CDR3 spans 13 residues. CDR3 in amino acids: CASSLGQALEQYF. The CDR3 DNA follows: TGTGCCAGCAGCTTAGGACAGGCTCTCGAGCAGTACTTC.

Ten or more counts support this clonotype. The J gene is TRBJ2-7, the V gene TRBV15; 9 positions match TRBD1. CDR1 is LNHNV, CDR2 YYDKDF, per germline (reference sequence). The V gene end was trimmed by 3 bases and the J gene end by 7 bases; junction bases not matched to a gene: 7. This CDR3 spans 14 amino acids. CDR3 sequence reads: CATSSYRGQGEQYF. CDR3 nucleotide sequence: TGTGCCACCAGCAGTTACAGGGGGCAAGGTGAGCAGTACTTC.

This clonotype showed up many times. The chain has TRBV5-1 and TRBJ2-1; TRBD2 matches 10 bases. CDR3 length equals 16 residues. V lost 1 base to trimming and J lost 7 bases; unmatched junction nucleotides: 8. Germline assignment: CDR1 SGHRS and CDR2 YFSETQ. In DNA form, the CDR3 reads TGCGCCAGCAGCTTGATCGGGACTAGCGCGGGGAATGAGCAGTTCTTC. Its translation: CASSLIGTSAGNEQFF. Full variable domain (remainder filled in from reference TRBV5-1 and TRBJ2-1): KAGVTQTPRYLIKTRGQQVTLSCSPISGHRSVSWYQQTPGQGLQFLFEYFSETQRNKGNFPGRFSGRQFSNSRSEMNVSTLELGDSALYLCASSLIGTSAGNEQFFGPGTRLTVL.

This clonotype came up many times. The chain combines TRBV2 with TRBJ1-1; D call uncertain. Trimming cost V 7 bases and J 4 bases, with 19 bases left between them. CDR3 length: 15 residues. CDR1 SNHLY and CDR2 FYNNEI come from the germline V gene. The CDR3 DNA reads as TGTGCCAGCACGGTTGGGAGGGCTAGTGGCACTGAAGCTTTCTTT. Protein: CASTVGRASGTEAFF.

This clonotype was counted many times. The chain is built from TRBV4-3 and TRBJ2-2; D is unclear. V shed 0 bases and J shed 4 bases, with 15 bases lying between them. Looked up from germline, CDR1 is LGHNA and CDR2 is YSLEER. The CDR3 is 17 residues long. The CDR3 nucleotides read TGCGCCAGCAGCCAAGATTTGAAATCAACGGGCACCGGGGAGCTGTTTTTT. Its translation is CASSQDLKSTGTGELFF.

With regard to this clonotype: The germline gene is not matched at one end of the junction; a read error may be the cause. The V gene is TRBV6-1, the J gene TRBJ2-5; 8 bases line up with TRBD1. The CDR3 length is 14 residues. Per germline, CDR1 MNHNS and CDR2 SASEGT. DNA for the CDR3: TGTGTCAGCGGACGGACAGGGCAACAAGAGACCCAGTACTTC. Encoded protein: CVSGRTGQQETQYF.

Many counts were recorded for this clonotype. The rearrangement joins TRBV6-5 to TRBJ1-6; 10 nucleotides match TRBD1. Looked up from germline, CDR1 is MNHEY and CDR2 is SVGAGI. Losses at the gene ends were 7 bases for V and 4 bases for J; bases not matched to a gene: 4. The CDR3 is made up of 15 amino acids. CDR3 amino acids: CASTPGQGYNSPLHF. In DNA, the CDR3 is TGTGCCAGCACCCCGGGACAGGGGTATAATTCACCCCTCCACTTT.

This clonotype was seen at least ten times. The chain joins TRBV4-2 to TRBJ2-5; 11 bases fit TRBD2. The CDR3 has 14 amino acids. CDR1 LGHNA and CDR2 YNFKEQ come from the germline V gene. Losses at the gene ends were 3 bases for V and 7 bases for J; bases not matched to a gene: 4. CDR3 sequence reads: CASSHTSGGGTQYF. The CDR3 DNA follows: TGTGCCAGCAGCCACACTAGCGGGGGCGGGACCCAGTACTTC.

This clonotype was seen a handful of times. Sequence at one end of the junction differs from germline and may be a read error. This chain joins TRBV9 and TRBJ2-6, with a weak D call TRBD2 (6 bases). The CDR3 spans 17 residues. Germline values: CDR1 SGDLS, CDR2 YYNGEE. CDR3 bases: TGTGTCAGCAGCGTAGCAAGGACGGGGGCTGGGGCCAACGTCCTGACTTTC. It yields the protein CVSSVARTGAGANVLTF.

This clonotype has ten or more counts. CDR3 amino acids: CASSLGRAGYTF. The CDR3 coding sequence is TGTGCCAGCAGCCTGGGCCGGGCCGGCTACACCTTC. The genes are TRBV5-6 and TRBJ1-2, with D uncertain. V was cut by 4 bases and J by 8 bases, with 12 bases left in between. Germline V gene sequence: CDR1 SGHDT, CDR2 YYEEEE. The CDR3 spans 12 residues.

This clonotype is medium-sized (0.01 to 0.1%). The rearrangement uses TRBV4-3 and TRBJ1-2, with D possibly being TRBD1 (5 bases). The V gene's germline CDR1 is LGHNA and CDR2 YSLEER. This CDR3 is 15 amino acids long. Trimming took 5 bases from V and 4 from J, leaving 17 bases between them. This CDR3 is CASSWGTEPSYGYTF. The CDR3, as DNA: TGCGCCAGCAGCTGGGGGACGGAGCCCTCCTATGGCTACACCTTC.

This clonotype occurred many times. This rearrangement joins TRBV29-1 to TRBJ1-2; 8 bases fit TRBD1. V shed 4 bases and J 5 bases; nucleotides not matched to a gene: 6. The CDR3 is 13 residues long. Per germline, CDR1 SQVTM and CDR2 ANQGSEA. The CDR3 here is CSVGAGGSYGYTF. Written as DNA, the CDR3 is TGCAGCGTTGGAGCAGGGGGCTCTTATGGCTACACCTTC.

The table lists this clonotype with many counts. The chain uses TRBV5-4 and TRBJ2-1, with TRBD2 matching 7 bases. After removal of 0 bases from V and 15 bases from J, the junction contained 9 bases not matched to a gene. Germline values: CDR1 SGHNT, CDR2 YYREEE (reference sequence). The CDR3 has 13 amino acids. CDR3 DNA sequence: TGTGCCAGCAGCTTGGAGGGGACGGGGAGGGGGTTCTTC. Translating gives CASSLEGTGRGFF. The entire variable domain, with the rest obtained from reference TRBV5-4 and TRBJ2-1, is as follows: ETGVTQSPTHLIKTRGQQVTLRCSSQSGHNTVSWYQQALGQGPQFIFQYYREEENGRGNFPPRFSGLQFPNYSSELNVNALELDDSALYLCASSLEGTGRGFFGPGTRLTVL.

This clonotype came up many times. The genes are TRBV15 and TRBJ1-1, with TRBD1 identical over 10 bases. The ends lost 0 bases at V and 3 bases at J; junction bases unmatched: 10. Germline CDR1 and CDR2: LNHNV and YYDKDF (reference sequence). CDR3 length equals 18 residues. CDR3 region: CATSRDKGTGAVDTEAFF. The CDR3, as DNA: TGTGCCACCAGCAGAGATAAGGGGACAGGGGCTGTGGACACTGAAGCTTTCTTT.

In the case of this clonotype: The junction departs from the called germline gene at one end, perhaps through a read error. This chain uses TRBV4-3 with TRBJ2-1, with a possible D match to TRBD2 (6 bases). This CDR3 region has 14 residues. From germline, CDR1 is LGHNA and CDR2 YSLEER. The DNA of the CDR3 is TGCACCAGCTCCCGGGACTTCTCCTACAATGAGCAGTTCTTC. This sequence encodes CTSSRDFSYNEQFF.

This clonotype was detected ten times or more. The V gene is TRBV7-2, the J gene TRBJ2-7, with 11 bases that match TRBD1. In germline, CDR1 is SGHTA, CDR2 FQGNSA. The length of the CDR3 is 15 residues. Trimming at V came to 5 bases and at J to 4 bases, leaving 7 bases not matched to a gene. CDR3 sequence (DNA): TGTGCCAGCAGCCCCCGGACAGGGGGCGAATACGAGCAGTACTTC. It specifies CASSPRTGGEYEQYF.

The chain recombines TRBV5-1 with TRBJ2-7; D remains unclear. Germline V gene data show CDR1 as SGHRS and CDR2 as YFSETQ. Trimming took 4 bases from V and 3 from J, leaving 14 bases between them. This CDR3 is built from 14 residues. CDR3 bases: TGCGCCAGCAGCGGGCGGACGGGCCACTACGAGCAGTACTTC. Translating gives CASSGRTGHYEQYF.

This clonotype has a count of ten or more. The chain is built from TRBV3-1 and TRBJ2-7; D is ambiguous. The CDR3 consists of 12 residues. Germline CDR1 reads LGHDT; CDR2 reads YNNKEL (reference sequence). Trimming removed 1 base at V and 7 bases at J, with 8 bases between. The chain's CDR3 is CASSQAQWEQYF. CDR3 DNA sequence: TGTGCCAGCAGCCAAGCGCAGTGGGAGCAGTACTTC.

The table lists this clonotype with many counts. V is TRBV24-1 and J is TRBJ1-2, with D hard to call. V lost 2 bases and J lost 4, with 10 bases in between. CDR1 and CDR2 from the germline V gene are KGHDR and SFDVKD. There are 14 residues in the CDR3. In DNA, the CDR3 is TGTGCCACCAGTGATTCCTCAACAGCCTATGGCTACACCTTC. Translation gives CATSDSSTAYGYTF.

This clonotype was detected ten times or more. The chain carries TRBV7-2 and TRBJ2-7; D call uncertain. Germline-derived CDR1 and CDR2 are SGHTA and FQGNSA. V dropped 3 bases and J dropped 0 bases, with 9 bases sitting between them. The CDR3 has 14 residues. This CDR3 is CASSFVASSYEQYF. Here the CDR3 DNA reads TGTGCCAGCAGCTTCGTGGCGAGCTCCTACGAGCAGTACTTC. The full variable domain, its missing parts supplied by reference TRBV7-2 and TRBJ2-7, is GAGVSQSPSNKVTEKGKDVELRCDPISGHTALYWYRQSLGQGLEFLIYFQGNSAPDKSGLPSDRFSAERTGGSVSTLTIQRTQQEDSAVYLCASSFVASSYEQYFGPGTRLTVT.

This chain connects TRBV12-3 or TRBV12-4 to TRBJ2-3; 10 bases map to TRBD2. V shed 4 bases and J 7 bases; nucleotides not matched to a gene: 2. This CDR3 has 13 amino acids. Here the CDR3 DNA reads TGTGCCAGCAGTTCTAGCGGGAGTAATACGCAGTATTTT. Amino acid sequence: CASSSSGSNTQYF.

This clonotype appeared many times. The chain carries TRBV5-1 and TRBJ2-5; unclear D gene. The V end was cut by 0 bases, the J end by 1 base, with 4 bases between. CDR1 is SGHRS, CDR2 YFSETQ, per germline. This CDR3 contains 13 residues. The CDR3 DNA is TGCGCCAGCAGCTTGGGAACCCAAGAGACCCAGTACTTC. Translated: CASSLGTQETQYF.

This clonotype was picked up many times. The gene calls are TRBV7-2 and TRBJ1-1; unclear D gene. The CDR3 consists of 18 residues. Trimming took off 4 bases at V and 1 base at J, with 22 bases between the two ends. CDR1 and CDR2 (germline): SGHTA, FQGNSA. The CDR3 DNA sequence: TGTGCCAGCAGCTGGGAAGCGTGGGTAATCATCGGGAACACTGAAGCTTTCTTT. It is translated as CASSWEAWVIIGNTEAFF.

Ten or more counts support this clonotype. This chain connects TRBV5-1 to TRBJ1-1, with D possibly being TRBD1 (6 bases). The CDR3 runs to 16 residues. Germline CDR1 reads SGHRS; CDR2 reads YFSETQ. The V and J ends lost 0 bases and 3 bases respectively, with 15 bases between them. CDR3 region: CASSLAGGRVDTEAFF. CDR3 DNA sequence: TGCGCCAGCAGCTTGGCCGGGGGCAGGGTGGACACTGAAGCTTTCTTT.

This clonotype has a count of ten or more. The chain combines TRBV13 with TRBJ2-1; 16 positions match TRBD2. The CDR3 runs to 15 residues. J was trimmed by 12 bases and V by 5 bases; bases with no gene match: 7. Looked up from germline, CDR1 is PRHDT and CDR2 is FYEKMQ (reference sequence). The CDR3 DNA reads as TGTGCCAGCAGCCACGGGACTAGCGGGGGGGCCGTGCAGTTCTTC. Encoded protein: CASSHGTSGGAVQFF. Together with reference TRBV13 and TRBJ2-1, the CDR3 gives the full variable domain: AAGVIQSPRHLIKEKRETATLKCYPIPRHDTVYWYQQGPGQDPQFLISFYEKMQSDKGSIPDRFSAQQFSDYHSELNMSSLELGDSALYFCASSHGTSGGAVQFFGPGTRLTVL.

This clonotype was recorded many times. The chain is built from TRBV27 and TRBJ2-1; D may be TRBD2 (5 bases). This CDR3 spans 13 amino acids. Trimming took 3 bases from V and 10 from J, leaving 13 bases between them. Germline V lookup: CDR1 MNHEY, CDR2 SMNVEV (reference sequence). The chain's CDR3 is CASSFLEGTEQFF. CDR3 nucleotide sequence: TGTGCCAGCAGTTTCCTTGAGGGAACCGAGCAGTTCTTC.

This clonotype was seen ten or more times. The J gene is TRBJ2-7, the V gene TRBV20-1, with D possibly TRBD2 on 5 matching bases. Germline V gene lookup returns CDR1 DFQATT and CDR2 SNEGSKA (reference sequence). The V end was cut by 0 bases, the J end by 7 bases, with 10 bases between. The CDR3 loop spans 12 amino acids. The DNA for the CDR3 is TGCAGTGCTAGAGATTGGAGGTGGGAGCAGTACTTC. Amino acids: CSARDWRWEQYF.

This clonotype was detected a few times. The chain links TRBV12-3 or TRBV12-4 to TRBJ2-3; D is unresolved. This CDR3 has 12 residues. With 2 bases removed from V and 4 bases from J, the gap between germline ends came to 4 bases. The CDR3 here is CASSLSSDTQYF. CDR3 sequence (DNA): TGTGCCAGCAGTTTATCTTCAGATACGCAGTATTTT.

With regard to this clonotype: Just one base apart from a much larger clone, this may be a read error. This chain connects TRBV18 to TRBJ2-1; 14 positions agree with TRBD2. CDR3 length: 17 amino acids. CDR1 and CDR2 from the germline V gene are KGHSH and LQKENI. V shed 3 bases, J shed 6 bases, and the junction held 7 bases outside the gene matches. The CDR3 here is CASSPLTSGRGPNEQFF. The CDR3 DNA reads TGTGCCAGCTCACCCTTGACTAGCGGGAGGGGGCCCAATGAGCAGTTCTTC.

This clonotype is medium-sized within its sample. CDR3 bases: TGTGCCAGCAGCCGGGGGCCCCGAGGAGCTTTCTTT. Its translation: CASSRGPRGAFF. The chain couples TRBV7-9 to TRBJ1-1; D might be TRBD1 (6 bases). CDR3 length: 12 amino acids. Germline V lookup: CDR1 SEHNR, CDR2 FQNEAQ (reference sequence). V lost 5 bases and J lost 10, with 14 bases in between.